The sequence of this T cell receptor beta chain was determined in a study of beta chain features in type 1 diabetes. General observations from the study: Shorter TCRB CDR3s, moderately but significantly so, marked every one of the four CD4+ subsets in Type 1 diabetes patients. PCR could preferentially amplify shorter templates, alike in patients and controls. HLA effects on TCRB rearrangement stayed unresolved here.

The investigators reverse transcribed all of the isolated RNA, so they sequenced expressed TCRB transcripts. TCRdb's table, derived via immunoSEQ multiplex PCR, lists solely in-frame clones and lacks some. The data hold 600,000 or so clones, with around 15% observed a single time. Germline V gene data show CDR1 as MGHDK and CDR2 as SYGVNS. With 2 bases removed from V and 5 bases from J, the gap between germline ends came to 9 bases. The CDR3 has 14 residues. Only a few counts were recorded for this clone. Its antigen is currently unknown. The clonotype comes from a man aged 18-30 years with type 1 diabetes. The gene calls are TRBV25-1 and TRBJ2-2; either TRBD1 or TRBD2 may fit D (5 bases each). Sequenced: naive CD4+ T cells from blood. In nucleotides, the CDR3 is TGTGCCAGCAGTGAAGAGGGGAAAACCGGGGAGCTGTTTTTT. It yields the protein CASSEEGKTGELFF.